The entry below gives a single T cell receptor beta chain sequence along with its context. Preparation of the TCRbeta library involved a method that used unique molecular identifiers. TCRdb re-derived calls from the PCR reads in MiXCR, one entry per CDR3 protein. The table has about 400,000 distinct CDR3 sequences, roughly 20% seen once. The CDR3 spans 16 residues. V was cut by 4 bases and J by 3 bases, with 17 bases left in between. The V gene's germline CDR1 is SGHVS and CDR2 FNYEAQ. This sample stems from a study of T-cell reconstitution after alpha-beta-depleted transplantation in children. Sequenced here: PBMCs from the stem cell graft donor, sampled from the stem cell graft. This receptor was identified in a human donor who donated a stem cell graft to a child with acute myeloid leukemia. This chain connects TRBV7-6 to TRBJ2-3; D remains unclear. Here the CDR3 reads CASSSPPAEATDTQYF. CDR3 coding DNA: TGTGCCAGCAGCTCTCCCCCGGCGGAAGCTACAGATACGCAGTATTTT.